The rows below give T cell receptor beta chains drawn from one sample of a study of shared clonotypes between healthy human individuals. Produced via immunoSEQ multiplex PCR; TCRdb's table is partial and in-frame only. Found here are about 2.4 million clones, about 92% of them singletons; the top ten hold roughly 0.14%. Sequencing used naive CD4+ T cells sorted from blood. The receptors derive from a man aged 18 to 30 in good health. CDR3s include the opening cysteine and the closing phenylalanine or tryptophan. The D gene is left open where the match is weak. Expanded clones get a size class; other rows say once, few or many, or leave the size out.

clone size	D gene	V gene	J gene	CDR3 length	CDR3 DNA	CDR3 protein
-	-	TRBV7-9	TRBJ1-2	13	TGTGCCAGCAGCTTAGAGTCTATCGATGGCTACACCTTC	CASSLESIDGYTF
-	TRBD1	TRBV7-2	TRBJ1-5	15	TGTGCCAGCAGCTCACAGGGGATGAGCAATCAGCCCCAGCATTTT	CASSSQGMSNQPQHF
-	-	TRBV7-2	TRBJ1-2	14	TGTGCCAGCAGCCCAGAAACAGGGATCTATGGCTACACCTTC	CASSPETGIYGYTF
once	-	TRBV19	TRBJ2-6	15	TGTGCCAGTAGTACCTCTGGGGCTGGGGCCAACGTCCTGACTTTC	CASSTSGAGANVLTF
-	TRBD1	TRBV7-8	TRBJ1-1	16	TGTGCCAGCAGCTTGCTCGAACAGGGGTCGGGCACTGAAGCTTTCTTT	CASSLLEQGSGTEAFF
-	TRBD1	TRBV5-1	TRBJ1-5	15	TGCGCCAGCAGCTTGGGGACAGGCGCCAATCAGCCCCAGCATTTT	CASSLGTGANQPQHF
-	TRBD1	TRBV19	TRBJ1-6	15	TGTGCCAGTAGTGATACGAGGACAGGGAGTTCACCCCTCCACTTT	CASSDTRTGSSPLHF
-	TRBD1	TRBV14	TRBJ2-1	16	TGTGCCAGCAGCCAAGGGCGACAGGGCTCCTACAATGAGCAGTTCTTC	CASSQGRQGSYNEQFF
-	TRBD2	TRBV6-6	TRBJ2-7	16	TGTGCCAGCAGTTACTCGAGTACTAGCGAGGGCTACGAGCAGTACTTC	CASSYSSTSEGYEQYF
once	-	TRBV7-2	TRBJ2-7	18	TGTGCCAGCAGCTCAACGGTACGAGGGGGGACGAGGACCTACGAGCAGTACTTC	CASSSTVRGGTRTYEQYF
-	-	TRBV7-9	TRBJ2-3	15	TGTGCCAGCACCACGGGTACAGGAAAGACAGATACGCAGTATTTT	CASTTGTGKTDTQYF
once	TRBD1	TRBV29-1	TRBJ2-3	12	TGCAGCGTAGCGGACAGGGCAGATACGCAGTATTTT	CSVADRADTQYF
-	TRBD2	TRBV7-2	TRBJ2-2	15	TGTGCCAGCAGCTTAACGGGAGGGAGTACCGGGGAGCTGTTTTTT	CASSLTGGSTGELFF
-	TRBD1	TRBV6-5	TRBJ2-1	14	TGTGCCAGCAGGGACAGGGCGCTATCAAGCGAGCAGTTCTTC	CASRDRALSSEQFF
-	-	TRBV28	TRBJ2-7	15	TGTGCCAGCAGTGTTGAGGGATCGTTCTCCTACGAGCAGTACTTC	CASSVEGSFSYEQYF
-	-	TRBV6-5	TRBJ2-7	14	TGTGCCAGCAGTGCGGCGGGAAGGGAGCGCGAGCAGTACTTC	CASSAAGREREQYF
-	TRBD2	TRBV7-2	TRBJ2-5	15	TGTGCCAGCAGCTTAGCTCTAGCGGGTCAAGAGACCCAGTACTTC	CASSLALAGQETQYF
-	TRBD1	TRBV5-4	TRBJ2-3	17	TGTGCCAGCAGCTTGGGGGGACAGCCAAAAGTTAAAGATACGCAGTATTTT	CASSLGGQPKVKDTQYF
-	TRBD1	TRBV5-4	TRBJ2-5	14	TGTGCCAGCAGCGAGACAGGGAGACAAGAGACCCAGTACTTC	CASSETGRQETQYF
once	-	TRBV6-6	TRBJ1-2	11	TGTGCCAGCAGCCAGGACTATGGCTACACCTTC	CASSQDYGYTF
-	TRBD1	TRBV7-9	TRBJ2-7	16	TGTGCCAGCAGCCGAGTGGGGACAGGGGACCACTACGAGCAGTACTTC	CASSRVGTGDHYEQYF
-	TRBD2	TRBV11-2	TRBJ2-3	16	TGTGCCAGCAGCCCTACGGGACTAGCGGGAACAGATACGCAGTATTTT	CASSPTGLAGTDTQYF
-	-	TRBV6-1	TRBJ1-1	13	TGTGCCAGCAGTGTAGGATCAGAAACTGAAGCTTTCTTT	CASSVGSETEAFF
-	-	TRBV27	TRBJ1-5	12	TGTGCCAGCAGTTTTTTAAATCAGCCCCAGCATTTT	CASSFLNQPQHF
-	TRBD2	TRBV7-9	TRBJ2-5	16	TGTGCCAGCAGCTGGCCCGGACTAGCGTACGAAGAGACCCAGTACTTC	CASSWPGLAYEETQYF
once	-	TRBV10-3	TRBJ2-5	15	TGTGCCATCAGTGAGTCGTCGACAGCCCAAGAGACCCAGTACTTC	CAISESSTAQETQYF
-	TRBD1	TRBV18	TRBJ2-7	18	TGTGCCAGCTCAGGGTGGGGACAGGGGGCACAGAGCTCCTACGAGCAGTACTTC	CASSGWGQGAQSSYEQYF
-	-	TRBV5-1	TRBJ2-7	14	TGCGCCAGCAGCTTGGGAACAGGGCCCTACGAGCAGTACTTC	CASSLGTGPYEQYF
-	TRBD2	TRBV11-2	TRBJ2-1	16	TGTGCCAGCAGCCCCCGGGCAAGCGGGATTGCGAATGAGCAGTTCTTC	CASSPRASGIANEQFF
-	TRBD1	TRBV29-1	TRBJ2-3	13	TGCAGCGTAGATGGACAGGGAGCAGATACGCAGTATTTT	CSVDGQGADTQYF
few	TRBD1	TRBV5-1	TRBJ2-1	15	TGCGCCAGCAGCCCGGGACAGGATTCCTACAATGAGCAGTTCTTC	CASSPGQDSYNEQFF
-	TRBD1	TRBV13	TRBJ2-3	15	TGTGCCAGCAGCCCCTACCAGGGGGCGACAGATACGCAGTATTTT	CASSPYQGATDTQYF
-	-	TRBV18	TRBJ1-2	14	TGTGCCAGCTCGCTCGACAGGCAAAACTATGGCTACACCTTC	CASSLDRQNYGYTF
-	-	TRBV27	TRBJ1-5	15	TGTGCCAGCAGAAGGGAGGCCGGAGGCAATCAGCCCCAGCATTTT	CASRREAGGNQPQHF
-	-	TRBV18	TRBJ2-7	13	TGTGCCAGCTCCCTAGAGGAGGGCTACGAGCAGTACTTC	CASSLEEGYEQYF
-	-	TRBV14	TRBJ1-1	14	TGTGCCAGCAGCCGAACCACAGGGAGGACTGAAGCTTTCTTT	CASSRTTGRTEAFF
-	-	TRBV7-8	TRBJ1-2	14	TGTGCCAGCAGCTACGGACACGGGCCCTATGGCTACACCTTC	CASSYGHGPYGYTF
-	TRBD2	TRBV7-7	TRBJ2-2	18	TGTGCTAGCAGTCCCTCCCTCGTGGTAGCGGGAGTCACCGGGGAGCTGTTTTTT	CASSPSLVVAGVTGELFF
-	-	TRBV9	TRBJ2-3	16	TGTGCCAGCAGCCCCCGGACGGGGTCTCGAGCAGATACGCAGTATTTT	CASSPRTGSRADTQYF
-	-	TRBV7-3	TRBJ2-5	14	TGTGCCAGCAGCTTAAGTGGGGGAAGAGAGACCCAGTACTTC	CASSLSGGRETQYF
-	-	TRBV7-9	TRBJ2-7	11	TGTGCCAGCGCCACAGAAGACGAGCAGTACTTC	CASATEDEQYF